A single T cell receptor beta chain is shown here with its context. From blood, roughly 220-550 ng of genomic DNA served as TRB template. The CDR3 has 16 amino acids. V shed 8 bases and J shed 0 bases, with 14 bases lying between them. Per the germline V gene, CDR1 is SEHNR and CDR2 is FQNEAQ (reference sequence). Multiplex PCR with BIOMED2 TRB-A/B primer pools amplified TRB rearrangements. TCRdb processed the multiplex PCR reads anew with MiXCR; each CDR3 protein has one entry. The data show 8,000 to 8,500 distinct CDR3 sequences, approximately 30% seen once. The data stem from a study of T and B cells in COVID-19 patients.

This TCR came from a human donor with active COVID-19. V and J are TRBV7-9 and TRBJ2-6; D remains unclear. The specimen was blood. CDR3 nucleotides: TGTGCCAGCCTTACAGACACTTACTCTGGGGCCAACGTCCTGACTTTC. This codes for CASLTDTYSGANVLTF.